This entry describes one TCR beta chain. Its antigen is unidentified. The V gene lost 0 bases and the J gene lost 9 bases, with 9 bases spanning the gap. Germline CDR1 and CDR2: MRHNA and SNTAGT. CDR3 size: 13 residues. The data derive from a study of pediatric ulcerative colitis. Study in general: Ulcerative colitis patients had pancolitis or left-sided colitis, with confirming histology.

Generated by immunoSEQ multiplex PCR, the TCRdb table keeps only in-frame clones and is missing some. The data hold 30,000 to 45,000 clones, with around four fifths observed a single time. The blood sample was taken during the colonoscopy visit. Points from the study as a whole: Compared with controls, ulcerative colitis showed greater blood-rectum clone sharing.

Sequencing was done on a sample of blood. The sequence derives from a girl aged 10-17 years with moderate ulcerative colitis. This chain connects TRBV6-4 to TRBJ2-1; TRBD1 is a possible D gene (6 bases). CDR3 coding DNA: TGTGCCAGCAGTGACTCGGCAGGGGCTGAGCAGTTCTTC. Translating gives CASSDSAGAEQFF.